This TCR beta chain was sequenced during a study of PD-L1 blockade in urothelial cancer. Study-wide background: Patients' histories included 0 to 3 prior chemotherapy regimens. It was at 3 weeks (second dose) and 6 weeks after treatment start that blood was analyzed.

Sample time point: pretreatment peripheral blood. This clone has just a few counts. Germline-derived CDR1 and CDR2 are KGHSH and LQKENI. V trimming: 4 bases; J trimming: 6 bases; junction bases outside the gene matches: 8. The CDR3 loop spans 15 amino acids. Clones were sequenced by immunoSEQ multiplex PCR, and TCRdb holds only the in-frame ones, with some missing. The table records 45,000 to 50,000 clones, more than 75% of them present only once. This TCR came from a man aged 45-65 years with urothelial cancer. This specimen was PBMCs, taken around atezolizumab (anti-PD-L1) treatment. The J gene is TRBJ2-7, the V gene TRBV18; 11 bases fit TRBD1. The CDR3 nucleotides are TGTGCCAGCTCACTTACCTCCGGGACAGGGGGCGAGCAGTACGTC. Translated, it gives CASSLTSGTGGEQYV.